Presented here are 16 T cell receptor beta chains from one specimen sequenced in a study of cytomegalovirus exposure and HLA in healthy donors (dated 2017 in TCRdb). The method was the immunoSEQ multiplex PCR assay. A mixture of 60 forward primers for TCR Vbeta segments and 13 reverse primers for TCR Jbeta segments was used in the multiplex PCR. This is the immuneACCESS table as TCRdb keeps it, with only in-frame sequences that have V and J called. A part of the clones is gone; compared with another copy, unresolved V genes explain less than half, and the rest is unexplained. The table for this sample lists about 87,000 clones. 15% of the sample belongs to the ten largest clones. The sample consisted of PBMCs. These receptors all stem from a man aged 45 to 65 in good health and CMV-seropositive.

As for this clone: Other DNA sequences in this sample translate to the same CDR3. The chain carries TRBV30 and TRBJ2-3; D is perhaps TRBD2 (5 bases). V dropped 1 base and J dropped 4 bases, with 15 bases sitting between them. This CDR3 is built from 15 residues. CDR1 and CDR2 (germline): GTSNPN, SVGIG (reference sequence). This CDR3 is CAWSDLAGAADTQYF. The DNA of the CDR3 is TGTGCCTGGAGTGACCTAGCAGGAGCGGCAGATACGCAGTATTTT.

J is TRBJ2-6 and V is TRBV11-3; D perhaps matches TRBD1 (6 bases). V was cut by 2 bases and J by 2 bases, with 7 bases left in between. The CDR3 is 15 amino acids. Germline CDR1 SGHNT, CDR2 YENEEA. As DNA, the CDR3 is TGTGCCAGCAGCTTACACAGGGCTGGGGCCAACGTCCTGACTTTC. Translated, it gives CASSLHRAGANVLTF. The full variable domain, in which reference TRBV11-3 and TRBJ2-6 provide the parts outside the CDR3, is EAGVVQSPRYKIIEKKQPVAFWCNPISGHNTLYWYLQNLGQGPELLIRYENEEAVDDSQLPKDRFSAERLKGVDSTLKIQPAELGDSAVYLCASSLHRAGANVLTFGAGSRLTVL.

To note about this clone: The junction does not match germline at one end; this may be a read error. This chain joins TRBV30 and TRBJ2-1, with a tentative D call TRBD2 (6 bases). This CDR3 has 11 amino acids. In germline, CDR1 is GTSNPN, CDR2 SVGIG (reference sequence). CDR3 loop: CAWSVGEVPIF. The CDR3 DNA reads TGTGCCTGGAGTGTAGGGGAGGTCCCAATCTTC.

The chain couples TRBV18 to TRBJ2-7; D ambiguous. There are 12 residues in the CDR3. Germline V gene data show CDR1 as KGHSH and CDR2 as LQKENI. Trimming removed 3 bases from V and 3 bases from J, with 6 bases in between. This chain's CDR3 is CASSPQHYEQYF. The CDR3 nucleotides are TGTGCCAGCTCACCGCAACACTACGAGCAGTACTTC.

The rearrangement uses TRBV27 and TRBJ2-5, with TRBD2 identical over 8 bases. Germline CDR1 MNHEY, CDR2 SMNVEV (reference sequence). The CDR3 sequence is 15 residues long. V lost 2 bases, J lost 0 bases, and 2 bases stayed unmatched. The chain's CDR3 is CASSLGLANQETQYF. In DNA, the CDR3 is TGTGCCAGCAGTTTAGGACTAGCTAACCAAGAGACCCAGTACTTC.

This chain links TRBV10-3 with TRBJ1-1; no definite D call. Trimming took off 3 bases at V and 6 bases at J, with 11 bases between the two ends. CDR3 length: 13 amino acids. Germline loops: CDR1 ENHRY, CDR2 SYGVKD. CDR3 amino acids: CAISESSNAEAFF. Here the CDR3 DNA reads TGTGCCATCAGTGAAAGCTCCAACGCTGAAGCTTTCTTT.

The chain joins TRBV18 to TRBJ1-2, with a tentative D call TRBD1 (5 bases). The CDR3 consists of 15 residues. Germline CDR1 is KGHSH and CDR2 is LQKENI. Trimming stripped 6 bases from V and 1 base from J, with 15 bases between. CDR3 sequence reads: CASSPMTELNYGYTF. The DNA for the CDR3 is TGTGCCAGCTCTCCCATGACAGAGCTTAACTATGGCTACACCTTC.

The rearrangement links TRBV10-2 to TRBJ1-4; D is ambiguous. The CDR3 length is 15 residues. Trimming cost V 2 bases and J 3 bases, with 10 bases left between them. Germline V CDR1 and CDR2: WSHSY, SAAADI. The CDR3 DNA sequence: TGCGCCAGCAGTGAGAGCGGCAGACCTAATGAAAAACTGTTTTTT. Protein: CASSESGRPNEKLFF.

Turning to this clone: At the DNA level, this CDR3 is encoded by other sequences in the same sample as well. The chain links TRBV6-1 to TRBJ2-7; no firm D call. The CDR3 runs 14 residues. The V and J ends lost 3 bases and 0 bases respectively, with 9 bases between them. Germline V gives CDR1 MNHNS, CDR2 SASEGT. The CDR3 sequence: CASSDPHSSYEQYV. CDR3 coding DNA: TGTGCCAGCAGTGACCCCCACAGCTCCTACGAGCAGTACGTC.

The V gene is TRBV27, the J gene TRBJ2-7, with D tentatively TRBD2 (7 bases). Germline V CDR1 and CDR2: MNHEY, SMNVEV (reference sequence). The CDR3 sequence is 14 residues long. V shed 6 bases and J shed 6 bases, with 18 bases lying between them. This CDR3 is CASRFSKGGGEQYV. CDR3 bases: TGTGCCAGCAGATTTAGTAAGGGGGGGGGCGAGCAGTACGTC.

The chain joins TRBV5-1 to TRBJ2-7; TRBD1 matches at 8 bases. With 5 bases clipped from V and 6 bases from J, the junction kept 13 bases outside the gene matches. CDR1 is SGHRS, CDR2 YFSETQ, per germline. The CDR3 is made up of 15 amino acids. The CDR3 DNA sequence: TGCGCCAGCAGACACCGGGACAGGTTGGACCCCGAGCAGTACTTC. Amino acids: CASRHRDRLDPEQYF.

J is TRBJ2-5 and V is TRBV10-3, with D possibly being TRBD2 (5 bases). There are 11 residues in the CDR3. CDR1 and CDR2 from the germline V gene are ENHRY and SYGVKD. V gave up 6 bases and J gave up 7 bases, with 9 bases separating them. The CDR3 sequence: CAIRGRGTQYF. The CDR3 DNA is TGTGCCATCAGGGGTCGGGGGACCCAGTACTTC.

The CDR3 DNA sequence: TGTGCCAGCAGCGTCAAGCTAGCGGGGGCCTCCAATGAGCAGTTCTTC. Amino acid sequence: CASSVKLAGASNEQFF. The gene calls are TRBV9 and TRBJ2-1; 10 positions match TRBD2. Per germline, CDR1 SGDLS and CDR2 YYNGEE. Unmatched junction bases numbered 8, after V lost 2 bases and J lost 6 bases. The CDR3 spans 16 residues.

CDR3 amino acids: CASTKGQSYEQYF. CDR3 nucleotide sequence: TGTGCCAGCACCAAAGGACAGTCCTACGAGCAGTACTTC. The chain employs TRBV2 and TRBJ2-7; possibly TRBD1 for D (6 bases). Germline V CDR1 and CDR2: SNHLY, FYNNEI. This CDR3 is 13 amino acids long. Trimming cost V 7 bases and J 1 base, with 11 bases left between them.

The gene calls are TRBV6-5 and TRBJ1-1, with 8 bases identical to TRBD1. The V and J ends lost 4 bases and 4 bases, in that order; junction bases with no gene match: 2. In germline, CDR1 is MNHEY, CDR2 SVGAGI. This CDR3 region has 13 residues. The CDR3 protein is CASSSTGGTEAFF. CDR3 in DNA: TGTGCCAGCAGTTCAACAGGGGGCACTGAAGCTTTCTTT.

The chain couples TRBV2 to TRBJ2-6; tentatively, D is TRBD1 (5 bases). The CDR3 sequence is 16 residues long. The V gene's germline CDR1 is SNHLY and CDR2 FYNNEI. Trimming cost V 6 bases and J 0 bases, with 12 bases left between them. CDR3 sequence: CASRKIDSSGANVLTF. For the CDR3, the DNA is TGTGCCAGCAGGAAAATAGACAGCTCTGGGGCCAACGTCCTGACTTTC. Full variable domain (missing parts from reference TRBV2 and TRBJ2-6): EPEVTQTPSHQVTQMGQEVILRCVPISNHLYFYWYRQILGQKVEFLVSFYNNEISEKSEIFDDQFSVERPDGSNFTLKIRSTKLEDSAMYFCASRKIDSSGANVLTFGAGSRLTVL.